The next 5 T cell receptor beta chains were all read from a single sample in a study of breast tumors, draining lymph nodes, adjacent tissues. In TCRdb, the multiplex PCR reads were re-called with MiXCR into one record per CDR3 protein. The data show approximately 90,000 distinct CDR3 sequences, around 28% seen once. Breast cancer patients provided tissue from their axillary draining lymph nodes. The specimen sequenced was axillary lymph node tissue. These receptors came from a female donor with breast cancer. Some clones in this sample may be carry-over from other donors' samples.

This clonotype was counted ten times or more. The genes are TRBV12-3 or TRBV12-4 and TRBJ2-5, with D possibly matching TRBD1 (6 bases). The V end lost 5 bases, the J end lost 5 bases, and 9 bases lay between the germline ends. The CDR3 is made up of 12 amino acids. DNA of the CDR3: TGTGCCAGCAGTACAGGGCTGGAGACCCAGTACTTC. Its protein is CASSTGLETQYF.

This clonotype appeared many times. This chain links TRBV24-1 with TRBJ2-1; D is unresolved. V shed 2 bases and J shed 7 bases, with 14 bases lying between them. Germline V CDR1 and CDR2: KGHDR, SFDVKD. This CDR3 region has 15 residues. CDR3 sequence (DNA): TGTGCCACCAGTGATTCTATGGCAAGCATTAATGAGCAGTTCTTC. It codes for CATSDSMASINEQFF.

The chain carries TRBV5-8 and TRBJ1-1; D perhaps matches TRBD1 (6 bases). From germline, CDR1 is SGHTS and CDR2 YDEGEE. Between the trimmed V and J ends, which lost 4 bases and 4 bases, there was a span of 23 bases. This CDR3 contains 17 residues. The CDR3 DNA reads TGTGCCAGCAGCCTACTAATGACAGGCCCCAGGGGCACTGAAGCTTTCTTT. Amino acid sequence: CASSLLMTGPRGTEAFF.

The DNA for the CDR3 is TGTGCCAGCAGCCCCGGGACTAGCGAGAAAACCTACGAGCAGTACTTC. This sequence encodes CASSPGTSEKTYEQYF. The chain employs TRBV7-6 and TRBJ2-7; 10 nucleotides align to TRBD2. The trim removed 5 bases at V and 2 bases at J, leaving 9 bases unmatched. The germline gives CDR1 SGHVS, CDR2 FNYEAQ. The length of the CDR3 is 16 residues. Drawing the rest from reference TRBV7-6 and TRBJ2-7, the complete variable domain is GAGVSQSPRYKVTKRGQDVALRCDPISGHVSLYWYRQALGQGPEFLTYFNYEAQQDKSGLPNDRFSAERPEGSISTLTIQRTEQRDSAMYRCASSPGTSEKTYEQYFGPGTRLTVT.

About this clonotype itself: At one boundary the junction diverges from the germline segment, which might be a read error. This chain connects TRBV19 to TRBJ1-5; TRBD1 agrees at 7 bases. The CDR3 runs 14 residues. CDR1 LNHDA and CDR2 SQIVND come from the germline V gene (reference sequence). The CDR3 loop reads CASANRDSNEPQHF. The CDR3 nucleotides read TGTGCCAGTGCAAACCGGGACAGCAATGAGCCCCAGCATTTT.